This T cell receptor (beta chain) derives from a study of siplizumab effects on memory and regulatory T cells. Findings and limits, study-wide: Unstimulated naive T cells seemed to show more diversity than memory cells did, and they also seemed to be among the major contributors to the alloresponse. Unstimulated subset assignment was obtained for only a minor fraction of alloreactive clones. In siplizumab conditions, mappable alloreactive CD4+ clones averaged around 64% Treg-derived, against 26.9% in controls.

Measured with immunoSEQ multiplex PCR; TCRdb has only the in-frame clones, and not every one. The data contain roughly 92,000 clones, around 94% of them singletons. A remark on this clone: Its target is not known.

Germline V gene lookup returns CDR1 KGHSH and CDR2 LQKENI. CDR3 length: 13 amino acids. The V end was cut by 3 bases, the J end by 6 bases, with 8 bases between. The source of this sequence is a human donor in good health. The rearrangement joins TRBV18 to TRBJ2-2; D remains ambiguous. The sample was non-Treg CD4+ T cells sorted from blood. CDR3 DNA: TGTGCCAGCTCACCTCGAGAAGCCGGGGAGCTGTTTTTT. Protein product: CASSPREAGELFF.